This is a list of T cell receptor beta chains from one sample in a study of a mutant IDH1 vaccine in newly diagnosed glioma. These receptors' antigens are unknown. The protocol was immunoSEQ multiplex PCR, while the TCRdb copy is restricted to in-frame clones and leaves out a portion. The table records 60,000 or so clones, around 80% of them present only once. The sequenced sample was PBMCs, obtained from a glioma patient whose treatment included an IDH1 peptide vaccine. These receptors were taken from a woman aged 45-65 years with glioma. Both conserved end residues are part of each CDR3. Each record gives: D gene, CDR3 length, V gene, J gene, clone size, CDR3 protein, CDR3 DNA. The D gene is left open where the match is weak. Clone size is given for some rows only: seen once, a few or many times, or a class if the clone is expanded.

D: .
length: 14
V: TRBV27
J: TRBJ1-1
size: .
CDR3: CASRTVYQNTEAFF
DNA: TGTGCCAGCCGGACTGTATACCAGAACACTGAAGCTTTCTTT

D: .
length: 14
V: TRBV29-1
J: TRBJ1-1
size: .
CDR3: CSVARRGAGTEAFF
DNA: TGCAGCGTTGCCAGGCGAGGTGCGGGCACTGAAGCTTTCTTT

D: TRBD2
length: 19
V: TRBV5-1
J: TRBJ2-7
size: .
CDR3: CASSSGLAGGPIKKDEQYF
DNA: TGCGCCAGCAGCTCGGGACTAGCGGGGGGGCCAATAAAAAAGGACGAGCAGTACTTC

D: .
length: 13
V: TRBV29-1
J: TRBJ1-1
size: .
CDR3: CSAMDSMNTEAFF
DNA: TGCAGCGCTATGGACAGTATGAACACTGAAGCTTTCTTT

D: TRBD1
length: 15
V: TRBV27
J: TRBJ1-2
size: .
CDR3: CASRLVGTDNYGYTF
DNA: TGTGCCAGCAGACTAGTCGGGACAGATAACTATGGCTACACCTTC

D: .
length: 13
V: TRBV7-3
J: TRBJ2-5
size: .
CDR3: CASSWTVQETQYF
DNA: TGTGCCAGCAGTTGGACAGTACAAGAGACCCAGTACTTC

D: TRBD1
length: 14
V: TRBV2
J: TRBJ1-2
size: .
CDR3: CASSVTRGQDGYTF
DNA: TGTGCCAGCAGTGTCACCAGGGGGCAAGATGGCTACACCTTC

D: TRBD1
length: 14
V: TRBV19
J: TRBJ1-2
size: .
CDR3: CASSMDRGRDGYTF
DNA: TGTGCCAGTAGTATGGACAGGGGGCGGGATGGCTACACCTTC

D: .
length: 14
V: TRBV19
J: TRBJ2-7
size: .
CDR3: CASSMVSPRDEQYF
DNA: TGTGCCAGTAGTATGGTGTCACCCCGAGACGAGCAGTACTTC

D: TRBD1
length: 13
V: TRBV7-2
J: TRBJ1-1
size: .
CDR3: CASRIQGGDLAFF
DNA: TGTGCCAGCAGAATCCAGGGGGGCGATCTGGCTTTCTTT

D: TRBD1
length: 14
V: TRBV18
J: TRBJ2-1
size: .
CDR3: CASSPQGAYNEQFF
DNA: TGTGCCAGCTCACCCCAGGGGGCCTACAATGAGCAGTTCTTC

D: .
length: 14
V: TRBV5-1
J: TRBJ2-2
size: .
CDR3: CASSSLYIAGELFF
DNA: TGCGCCAGCAGCTCTCTATATATCGCCGGGGAGCTGTTTTTT

D: TRBD1
length: 15
V: TRBV7-8
J: TRBJ2-7
size: .
CDR3: CASSVGQGRTVEQYF
DNA: TGTGCCAGCAGTGTGGGACAGGGACGAACGGTAGAGCAGTACTTC

D: TRBD1
length: 15
V: TRBV18
J: TRBJ1-1
size: .
CDR3: CASSQSGQGITEAFF
DNA: TGTGCCAGCTCACAATCGGGACAGGGGATCACTGAAGCTTTCTTT

D: .
length: 12
V: TRBV11-3
J: TRBJ2-7
size: .
CDR3: CASSLVANEQYF
DNA: TGTGCCAGCAGCTTAGTGGCGAACGAGCAGTACTTC

D: TRBD1
length: 14
V: TRBV9
J: TRBJ1-3
size: .
CDR3: CASSSTGGGNTIYF
DNA: TGTGCCAGCAGCTCGACAGGGGGCGGAAACACCATATATTTT

D: .
length: 16
V: TRBV5-1
J: TRBJ2-7
size: once
CDR3: CASSLLLSAGDYEQYF
DNA: TGCGCCAGCAGCTTGTTGTTATCGGCAGGGGACTACGAGCAGTACTTC

D: TRBD1
length: 15
V: TRBV18
J: TRBJ2-2
size: once
CDR3: CASSRRQGEGGELFF
DNA: TGTGCCAGCTCACGCCGACAGGGTGAAGGCGGGGAGCTGTTTTTT

D: .
length: 16
V: TRBV6-6
J: TRBJ1-2
size: .
CDR3: CASSYYRFGGTGGYTF
DNA: TGTGCCAGCAGTTACTACCGTTTCGGGGGGACGGGTGGCTACACCTTC

D: TRBD1
length: 14
V: TRBV2
J: TRBJ1-5
size: .
CDR3: CASSVGQRNQPQHF
DNA: TGTGCCAGCAGTGTGGGACAGCGCAATCAGCCCCAGCATTTT

D: TRBD1
length: 14
V: TRBV5-4
J: TRBJ2-5
size: once
CDR3: CASSLGQGVEAQYF
DNA: TGTGCCAGCAGCTTGGGACAGGGGGTCGAGGCCCAGTACTTC

D: TRBD1
length: 14
V: TRBV6-1
J: TRBJ2-1
size: .
CDR3: CASSDPGQVGEQFF
DNA: TGTGCCAGCAGTGACCCAGGACAGGTTGGTGAGCAGTTCTTC

D: .
length: 13
V: TRBV29-1
J: TRBJ1-2
size: .
CDR3: CSVEALSQYGYTF
DNA: TGCAGCGTTGAAGCCCTGAGCCAGTATGGCTACACCTTC